The source of this T cell receptor beta chain is a study of vaccination and CD4 T cells after COVID-19 (dated by TCRdb to 2021 to 2024). For the wider study: Convalescent patients had a positive SARS-CoV-2 result on nasal swab PCR, and of these patients, several had mild disease and one had severe disease. In more than eight COVID-19 convalescent patients and a few infection-naive healthy vaccine recipients, researchers compared the spike-specific CD4+ TCR repertoire from before mRNA vaccination with the repertoire from after. Participants received two doses of either the Pfizer-BioNTech BNT162b2 vaccine (n=8) or the Moderna mRNA-1273 vaccine (n=2). Overlapping spike peptide pools from SARS-CoV-2 and from the common cold coronaviruses HCoV-NL63, HCoV-OC43 and HCoV-229E were used as culture stimuli. Post-vaccine blood samples were collected a median of around 2.5 months after the second vaccine dose, ranging from roughly 13 to 250 days. Control cultures received a CEFX viral epitope pool as the positive control, an HIV-1 Nef peptide pool as the negative control, or no peptide. Six males and four females were included in the convalescent cohort, with two Hispanic individuals, seven Caucasians, two Asians and one multiracial person represented. Post-COVID blood samples from convalescent patients were collected a median of roughly 100 days after diagnosis, with a range of about 35 to 161 days.

Overall study outcomes, separate from this receptor: Relatively few convalescent patients were included in the study, and early timepoints after natural infection were not analyzed. The median number of SARS-CoV-2-reactive clonotypes rose from 20 to 25 after infection to 38 after vaccination, but the change was not significant. In convalescent patients, nearly all vaccine-specific clones (304 of 307) were found to be mono-reactive for SARS-CoV-2 spike rather than cross-reactive with common cold coronaviruses. Among convalescent patients, a median about 90% of the SARS-CoV-2-reactive clones seen after vaccination appeared only after vaccination, which suggests priming specific to the vaccine.

With respect to this clonotype: Its antigen remains unidentified. Base qualities are not provided; no much larger clone lies one nucleotide away.

Cut back by 6 bases and 2 bases, the V and J ends lie 15 bases apart. The CDR3 covers 15 residues, taking in both the cysteine and the phenylalanine. Solely the CDR3 DNA is kept, with 45 bases framed from the first base. As encoded in the germline V gene, CDR1 is SGHAT while CDR2 is FQNNGV. This specimen's treatment or condition label, interpreted: roughly 10-day PBMC culture with coronavirus spike peptide pools or control peptides (ViraFEST assay). The ViraFEST assay, used in the study, expanded antigen-specific T cells with peptide pools and then identified the expanded clonotypes through TCR sequencing. Positive SARS-CoV-2 PCR tests in the convalescent patients dated from March to December 2020, before Alpha, Beta and Delta variants emerged in the United States. Each well held 1.5 million to 2.5 million PBMCs cultured with around 9 ug/ml peptide pools in IMDM containing approximately 5% human AB serum and 8 to 10 IU/ml IL-2. On days 3 and 7, half of the culture medium was replaced with fresh IL-2-containing medium. After about nine days of culture, CD4+ T cells were isolated by negative selection with the EasySep CD4+ T cell isolation kit. Ficoll-Paque Plus gradient centrifugation was used to isolate PBMCs from whole blood, and the isolated PBMCs were then either used fresh or cryopreserved at -140C. Culture conditions were generally each tested in triplicate wells.

The method was PCR. At the Johns Hopkins FTIC core, DNA from the cultured CD4+ T cells underwent TCR sequencing with the Oncomine TCR Beta short-read assay. Genomic DNA was extracted from the cultured CD4+ T cells with the QIAamp micro DNA kit. Oncomine TCR Beta libraries from cultured CD4+ T cells were pooled with unique dual indexes and sequenced on an Illumina iSeq 100. Regarding the original processing steps: Non-productive sequences were removed, and CDR3s that did not start with C, did not end with F or W, or were shorter than 7 amino acids were discarded. The MANAFEST web application was used to identify antigen-specific clonotypes by comparing peptide-stimulated wells against reference wells and other culture wells. For a clone to be called positive, the clone needed an FDR below 0.05, an odds ratio above 5, and a productive frequency above 0.1% in at least two of three replicate wells. Clonotypes that were significantly expanded in both SARS-CoV-2 spike wells and at least one common cold coronavirus spike condition were defined as cross-reactive. CDR3 homology was assessed with Levenshtein distances (stringdist) and unrooted phylogenetic trees (ape) in R version 3.6.1. TCRdb reprocessing: public reads trimmed at Q25 with fastp, clones called with MiXCR, in-frame beta chains kept. CDR3 protein sequences are deduplicated, and each keeps its most common genes and DNA. V and J calls and clone size were set by TCRdb, not the authors. This sample comprises roughly 18,000 distinct CDR3 sequences, roughly half of them detected only once. 10% to 15% of the sample is taken by the ten largest.

The sample consisted of CD4+ T cells from blood, cultured in vitro. The TCR sequence derives from a human donor who had recovered from COVID-19. The sequence joins TRBV11-2 to TRBJ2-3; a tentative D call is TRBD2 (6 bases match). The nucleotide sequence is TGTGCCAGCAGGTCTCCGGGACTCACCACAGATACGCAGTATTTT. Its product reads: CASRSPGLTTDTQYF.